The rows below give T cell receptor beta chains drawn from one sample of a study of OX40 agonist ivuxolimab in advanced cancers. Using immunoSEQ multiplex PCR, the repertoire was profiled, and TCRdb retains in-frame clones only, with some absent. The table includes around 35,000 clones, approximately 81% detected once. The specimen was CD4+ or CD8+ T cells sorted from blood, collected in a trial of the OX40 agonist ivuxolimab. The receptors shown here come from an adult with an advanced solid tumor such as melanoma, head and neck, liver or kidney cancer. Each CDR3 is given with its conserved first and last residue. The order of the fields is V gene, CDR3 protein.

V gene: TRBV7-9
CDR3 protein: CASSLVGSATNEKLFF

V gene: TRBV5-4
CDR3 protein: CASSLAGQGETQYF

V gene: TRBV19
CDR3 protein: CASSVGGGNTEAFF

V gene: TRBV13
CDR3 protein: CASSLPGNTQYF

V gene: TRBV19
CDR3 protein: CASSRPDRLNTEAFF

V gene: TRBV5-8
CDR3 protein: CASSLTGGLTDTQYF

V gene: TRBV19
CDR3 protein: CASSRGRGAFF

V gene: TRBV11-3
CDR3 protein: CASSLVRVGSPLHF

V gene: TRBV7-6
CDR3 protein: CASSHPGDEQFF

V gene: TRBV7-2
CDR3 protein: CASSLSSPGQGNSPLHF

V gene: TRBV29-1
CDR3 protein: CSVGGLAGFEETQYF

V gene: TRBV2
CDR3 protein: CASSELSPGWDTQYF

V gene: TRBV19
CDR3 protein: CASSLGTGNRETQYF

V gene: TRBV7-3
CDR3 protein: CASSPTGELFF

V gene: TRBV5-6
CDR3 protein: CASSLKGYANEKLFF